This TCR beta chain is from a study of CXCR3-negative and CXCR3-positive naive CD8 T cells. The CDR3 spans 14 residues. Per the germline V gene, CDR1 is SGHTA and CDR2 is FQGNSA. Study conclusions and caveats: CXCR3-positive naive cells carried more hydrophobic TRB CDR3s than CXCR3-negative naive cells did.

The TRB cDNA libraries were prepared by 5' RACE with UMI labels. TCRdb derives one entry per CDR3 protein from the 5' RACE reads, leaving out DNA. The sample data list some 54,000 distinct CDR3 sequences. As to this clonotype: Antigen: not known.

V is TRBV7-2 and J is TRBJ2-7; TCRdb picks TRBD1, but there is no DNA to check that call. The sample taken for sequencing was naive CXCR3+ CD8+ T cells from blood. The subset here: CD45RO-CCR7+CD27+CD95- naive CD8+ T cells expressing CXCR3 (TNR3+). The sequence derives from a human donor in good health. Some clones in this sample may be carry-over from other donors' samples. The CDR3 sequence is CASSFGPGIYEQYF.